The clone carrying this T cell receptor (beta chain) was observed a handful of times. Its target is not known. CDR1 is SGDLS, CDR2 YYNGEE, per germline. Trimming took off 4 bases at V and 0 bases at J, with 14 bases between the two ends. This CDR3 has 15 residues. This specimen belongs to a study of T-cell memory formation after mild COVID-19. TCRdb processed the 5' RACE reads anew with MiXCR; each CDR3 protein has one entry. Found here are 550,000 to 700,000 distinct CDR3 sequences, roughly 17% of them singletons; the top ten hold roughly 8%. The study, taken as a whole, reports: That cross-reactive memory joined was suggested by some responding clones appearing in pre-infection memory. While clones contracting from day 15 to 85 were balanced between CD4 and CD8, later expanders leaned CD4+.

The TCR sequence derives from an adult woman who had mild COVID-19 (a few samples of this study predate the infection). Cell type and time point are not known. What was sequenced was PBMCs or a T cell subset sorted from them (not recorded which). The J gene is TRBJ2-7, the V gene TRBV9; maybe TRBD2 (5 bases). CDR3 loop: CASSPGVTSSYEQYF. The DNA for the CDR3 is TGTGCCAGCAGCCCCGGGGTCACCTCCTCCTACGAGCAGTACTTC.